The 32 T cell receptor beta chains listed next were all sequenced from one sample in a study of blood T cell repertoires in COVID-19. Sequencing used immunoSEQ multiplex PCR; TCRdb keeps in-frame clones, though not all of them. The table shows about 210,000 clones, with around four fifths occurring only once. The material sequenced was peripheral blood. The source is a woman aged 50 to 60 with acute or convalescent COVID-19.

The chain combines TRBV5-1 with TRBJ1-2, with D maybe TRBD1 (6 bases). The length of the CDR3 is 14 residues. Germline CDR1 is SGHRS and CDR2 is YFSETQ. V lost 4 bases to trimming and J lost 7 bases, with 17 bases between them. CDR3 nucleotides: TGCGCCAGCAGCCCCTTACAGGGAGGGCTTGGCTACACCTTC. Translation gives CASSPLQGGLGYTF.

CDR3 nucleotides: TGTGCCAGCAGCTTAGAGGGGGACGCAGTAACCTATGGCTACACCTTC. This sequence encodes CASSLEGDAVTYGYTF. This chain uses TRBV7-8 with TRBJ1-2; TRBD1 is a possible D gene (6 bases). Germline values: CDR1 SGHVS, CDR2 FQNEAQ. V gave up 1 base and J gave up 4 bases, with 16 bases separating them. CDR3 length: 16 amino acids. Based on the CDR3 plus reference TRBV7-8 and TRBJ1-2, the full variable domain is GAGVSQSPRYKVAKRGQDVALRCDPISGHVSLFWYQQALGQGPEFLTYFQNEAQLDKSGLPSDRFFAERPEGSVSTLKIQRTQQEDSAVYLCASSLEGDAVTYGYTFGSGTRLTVV.

The chain employs TRBV24-1 and TRBJ2-1; weak D call: TRBD2 (6 bases). V was cut by 3 bases and J by 7 bases, with 24 bases left in between. This CDR3 comprises 18 residues. Germline V gene data show CDR1 as KGHDR and CDR2 as SFDVKD. As DNA, the CDR3 is TGTGCCACCAGTGATCCCGTCGGGGTGAACCAGGGAGGAAATGAGCAGTTCTTC. Translating it yields CATSDPVGVNQGGNEQFF.

This CDR3 is CASSVAPGGFTEAFF. The CDR3 DNA reads TGTGCCAGCAGCGTAGCTCCAGGGGGCTTCACTGAAGCTTTCTTT. The chain links TRBV9 to TRBJ1-1, with TRBD1 matching 8 bases. V was clipped by 0 bases and J by 4 bases; unmatched bases: 5. CDR3 length: 15 amino acids. Germline lookup yields CDR1 SGDLS and CDR2 YYNGEE.

This chain links TRBV28 with TRBJ2-3; weak D call: TRBD2 (6 bases). Germline CDR1 MDHEN, CDR2 SYDVKM. Between the trimmed V and J ends, which lost 6 bases and 3 bases, there was a span of 13 bases. This CDR3 is built from 14 residues. This CDR3 reads CASSAAGITDTQYF. The CDR3 DNA reads as TGTGCCAGCAGCGCCGCGGGGATTACAGATACGCAGTATTTT.

This clone has only one observation. The J gene is TRBJ2-6, the V gene TRBV7-9; 8 nucleotides match TRBD1. V lost 5 bases, J lost 2 bases, and 2 bases stayed unmatched. The CDR3 totals 15 residues. Germline CDR1 SEHNR, CDR2 FQNEAQ (reference sequence). The CDR3 is CASSPDRAGANVLTF. CDR3 nucleotide sequence: TGTGCCAGCAGCCCGGACAGGGCTGGGGCCAACGTCCTGACTTTC.

The chain combines TRBV5-1 with TRBJ2-7; 8 bases line up with TRBD1. The CDR3 length is 15 residues. Germline values: CDR1 SGHRS, CDR2 YFSETQ. V dropped 0 bases and J dropped 5; count of bases not matched to a gene: 7. Here the CDR3 reads CASSLDGQGWDEQYF. CDR3 DNA: TGCGCCAGCAGCTTGGACGGACAGGGCTGGGACGAGCAGTACTTC.

The V call is TRBV9, the J call TRBJ2-3; D remains unclear. Germline V gene lookup returns CDR1 SGDLS and CDR2 YYNGEE. This CDR3 region has 14 residues. V lost 7 bases, J lost 0 bases, and 12 bases lay in between. The chain's CDR3 is CASARTTSTDTQYF. CDR3 sequence (DNA): TGTGCCAGCGCGAGAACCACTAGCACAGATACGCAGTATTTT.

V usage is TRBV13 and J usage is TRBJ2-3; D might be TRBD2 (5 bases). This CDR3 region has 17 residues. From germline, CDR1 is PRHDT and CDR2 FYEKMQ (reference sequence). Trimming took off 2 bases at V and 0 bases at J, with 15 bases between the two ends. For the CDR3, the DNA is TGTGCCAGCAGCTTAACCCCCAGCGGCTATAGCACAGATACGCAGTATTTT. Its protein product is CASSLTPSGYSTDTQYF.

The CDR3 sequence is CASSPRGHGANVLTF. The CDR3 bases are TGCGCCAGCAGCCCCAGGGGGCACGGGGCCAACGTCCTGACTTTC. The chain combines TRBV4-1 with TRBJ2-6; 8 bases align to TRBD1. The V and J ends lost 4 bases and 4 bases, in that order; junction bases with no gene match: 3. CDR3 length equals 15 residues. Germline values: CDR1 MGHRA, CDR2 YSYEKL.

The chain employs TRBV24-1 and TRBJ2-2, with 7 bases aligning to TRBD1. V shed 9 bases, J shed 0 bases, and the junction held 12 bases outside the gene matches. Looked up from germline, CDR1 is KGHDR and CDR2 is SFDVKD. CDR3 size: 17 residues. The CDR3 reads CATGDSPTAANTGELFF. CDR3 nucleotide sequence: TGTGCCACCGGGGACAGTCCTACAGCTGCGAACACCGGGGAGCTGTTTTTT.

With respect to this clone: Other DNA sequences in the same sample also yield this CDR3. V is TRBV5-4 and J is TRBJ1-1; D is ambiguous. This CDR3 is built from 13 residues. Germline loops: CDR1 SGHNT, CDR2 YYREEE (reference sequence). V lost 0 bases and J 0 bases, leaving 3 bases between the germline ends. In DNA, the CDR3 is TGTGCCAGCAGCTTGGGGCTGAACACTGAAGCTTTCTTT. This translates into CASSLGLNTEAFF.

The rearrangement joins TRBV5-1 to TRBJ2-1; no clear D gene. Per the germline V gene, CDR1 is SGHRS and CDR2 is YFSETQ. Trimming took off 5 bases at V and 0 bases at J, with 12 bases between the two ends. CDR3 length: 15 residues. The chain's CDR3 is CASSLDRSSYNEQFF. CDR3 DNA sequence: TGCGCCAGCAGTCTAGACCGAAGCTCCTACAATGAGCAGTTCTTC. The full variable domain, in which reference TRBV5-1 and TRBJ2-1 provide the parts outside the CDR3, is KAGVTQTPRYLIKTRGQQVTLSCSPISGHRSVSWYQQTPGQGLQFLFEYFSETQRNKGNFPGRFSGRQFSNSRSEMNVSTLELGDSALYLCASSLDRSSYNEQFFGPGTRLTVL.

J is TRBJ2-1 and V is TRBV2; D unclear. CDR3 length equals 14 residues. V lost 2 bases and J lost 6, with 11 bases in between. In germline, CDR1 is SNHLY, CDR2 FYNNEI. The CDR3 DNA follows: TGTGCCAGCAGTGAACGGTTAGCTAGCAATGAGCAGTTCTTC. The encoded protein is CASSERLASNEQFF.

The chain employs TRBV15 and TRBJ2-1, with D possibly being TRBD2 (5 bases). The V end was cut by 5 bases, the J end by 6 bases, with 14 bases between. CDR1 and CDR2 (germline): LNHNV, YYDKDF (reference sequence). This CDR3 is 14 amino acids long. The CDR3 DNA sequence: TGTGCCACCAGCGGCGATGGGAGCCGCAATGAGCAGTTCTTC. This translates into CATSGDGSRNEQFF.

The V and J genes are TRBV5-5 and TRBJ2-3, with 8 bases lining up with TRBD2. Trimming at V came to 4 bases and at J to 3 bases, leaving 7 bases not matched to a gene. CDR1 is SGHKS and CDR2 is YYEKEE in the germline V gene (reference sequence). This CDR3 contains 15 residues. CDR3: CASSPEPSGTDTQYF. The CDR3, as DNA: TGTGCCAGCAGCCCTGAACCTAGCGGGACAGATACGCAGTATTTT.

The chain links TRBV6-5 to TRBJ1-1; no firm D call. The V and J ends lost 6 bases and 1 base respectively, with 15 bases between them. The germline V gene encodes CDR1 MNHEY and CDR2 SVGAGI. There are 15 residues in the CDR3. The DNA for the CDR3 is TGTGCCAGCAGGTCCGGGAGCAGCCAGAACACTGAAGCTTTCTTT. It codes for CASRSGSSQNTEAFF.

The V call is TRBV3-1 (or the pseudogene TRBV3-2), the J call TRBJ1-5; D is uncertain. The CDR3 is made up of 16 amino acids. The V gene's germline CDR1 is LGHDT and CDR2 YNNKEL (reference sequence). Trimming removed 3 bases at V and 0 bases at J, with 12 bases between. The CDR3 nucleotides are TGTGCCAGCAGCCACTTAACAGTTTCTAGCAATCAGCCCCAGCATTTT. Its protein is CASSHLTVSSNQPQHF.

The chain links TRBV6-5 to TRBJ1-1; TRBD1 is a possible D gene (6 bases). The V end lost 6 bases, the J end lost 5 bases, and 13 bases lay between the germline ends. This CDR3 comprises 13 residues. From germline, CDR1 is MNHEY and CDR2 SVGAGI. In nucleotides, the CDR3 is TGTGCCAGCAGAGAGAGGGACACTACTGAAGCTTTCTTT. It yields the protein CASRERDTTEAFF.

This clone was observed a few times. This chain links TRBV14 with TRBJ2-1; 7 bases align to TRBD1. CDR3 length: 15 amino acids. The J segment lost 6 bases and the V segment lost 4 bases, leaving 9 bases of the junction unmatched. CDR1 and CDR2 from the germline V gene are SGHDN and FVKESK. CDR3 in DNA: TGTGCCAGCAGCCGCCTTGGGACAGCCGCCAATGAGCAGTTCTTC. This gives the protein CASSRLGTAANEQFF.

V gene TRBV30 combines with J gene TRBJ2-1, with TRBD2 as a possible D gene (5 bases). V lost 2 bases and J 6 bases, leaving 8 bases between the germline ends. This CDR3 comprises 12 residues. Germline values: CDR1 GTSNPN, CDR2 SVGIG (reference sequence). Here the CDR3 reads CAWSPDFNEQFF. CDR3 nucleotide sequence: TGTGCCTGGAGTCCGGACTTCAATGAGCAGTTCTTC.

This clone was seen a single time. The rearrangement joins TRBV5-5 to TRBJ2-7; D may be TRBD2 (6 bases). Trimming took off 2 bases at V and 4 bases at J, with 10 bases between the two ends. CDR1 SGHKS and CDR2 YYEKEE come from the germline V gene (reference sequence). The CDR3 contains 13 residues. DNA of the CDR3: TGTGCCAGCAGCTTTGGGGGAGGATACGAGCAGTACTTC. It encodes CASSFGGGYEQYF.

V usage is TRBV2 and J usage is TRBJ2-5; D is perhaps TRBD2 (5 bases). There are 13 residues in the CDR3. Between the trimmed V and J ends, which lost 2 bases and 7 bases, there was a span of 11 bases. In germline, CDR1 is SNHLY, CDR2 FYNNEI. Here the CDR3 DNA reads TGTGCCAGCAGTGAACCGGACTCGGGGACCCAGTACTTC. Translation gives CASSEPDSGTQYF. Full variable domain (rest looked up from reference TRBV2 and TRBJ2-5): EPEVTQTPSHQVTQMGQEVILRCVPISNHLYFYWYRQILGQKVEFLVSFYNNEISEKSEIFDDQFSVERPDGSNFTLKIRSTKLEDSAMYFCASSEPDSGTQYFGPGTRLLVL.

The chain has TRBV6-5 and TRBJ2-7; 9 bases are a match to TRBD1. Germline V gene data show CDR1 as MNHEY and CDR2 as SVGAGI. V was pared by 5 bases and J by 4 bases, with 9 bases of the junction left unmatched. The CDR3 totals 15 residues. In nucleotides, the CDR3 is TGTGCCAGCAGTAAGACAGGGGGTATTCGGTACGAGCAGTACTTC. Amino acid sequence: CASSKTGGIRYEQYF.

This chain connects TRBV6-1 to TRBJ1-2; no clear D. The CDR3 is 13 residues long. Trimming cost V 2 bases and J 7 bases, with 11 bases left between them. CDR1 and CDR2 (germline): MNHNS, SASEGT. This CDR3 is CASSERAEGGYTF. The CDR3 nucleotides are TGTGCCAGCAGTGAAAGGGCAGAGGGTGGCTACACCTTC.

The V and J genes are TRBV9 and TRBJ2-1; 11 bases are shared with TRBD1. V gave up 5 bases and J gave up 0 bases; unmatched junction bases: 10. CDR1 and CDR2 from the germline V gene are SGDLS and YYNGEE. The CDR3 consists of 18 residues. The CDR3 spells CASSHGTGGLSSYNEQFF. Here the CDR3 DNA reads TGTGCCAGCAGTCACGGGACAGGGGGACTGAGCTCCTACAATGAGCAGTTCTTC.

This sequence joins TRBV14 and TRBJ2-3, with a weak D call TRBD1 (6 bases). The CDR3 is made up of 14 amino acids. Trimming took 1 base from V and 10 from J, leaving 15 bases between them. Germline CDR1 reads SGHDN; CDR2 reads FVKESK. The chain's CDR3 is CASSQATGLSAQYF. The CDR3 region has the DNA TGTGCCAGCAGCCAAGCTACAGGGTTGTCGGCGCAGTATTTT.

This clone has a single count. The rearrangement links TRBV24-1 to TRBJ2-7; 7 bases are a match to TRBD1. The CDR3 sequence is 15 residues long. V was pared by 2 bases and J by 6 bases, with 9 bases of the junction left unmatched. Germline assignment: CDR1 KGHDR and CDR2 SFDVKD. DNA for the CDR3: TGTGCCACCAGTGATTCCGGGACAGTGAATTTCGAGCAGTACTTC. This translates into CATSDSGTVNFEQYF.

This clone showed up just a few times. V and J are TRBV19 and TRBJ1-1, with D possibly matching TRBD1 (5 bases). Looked up from germline, CDR1 is LNHDA and CDR2 is SQIVND (reference sequence). V dropped 5 bases and J dropped 5 bases, with 15 bases sitting between them. This CDR3 has 14 amino acids. This chain's CDR3 is CASSPGFWGTEAFF. CDR3 in DNA: TGTGCCAGTAGTCCAGGGTTTTGGGGTACTGAAGCTTTCTTT. Drawing the rest from reference TRBV19 and TRBJ1-1, the complete variable domain is DGGITQSPKYLFRKEGQNVTLSCEQNLNHDAMYWYRQDPGQGLRLIYYSQIVNDFQKGDIAEGYSVSREKKESFPLTVTSAQKNPTAFYLCASSPGFWGTEAFFGQGTRLTVV.

The chain has TRBV19 and TRBJ2-3, with 12 bases aligning to TRBD2. CDR1 and CDR2 (germline): LNHDA, SQIVND (reference sequence). V lost 5 bases and J lost 8; bases outside the gene matches: 11. The CDR3 contains 16 residues. CDR3: CASSDASGRVLGTQYF. CDR3 bases: TGTGCCAGTAGTGACGCTAGCGGGAGGGTCCTGGGTACGCAGTATTTT.

Note on this clone: The sample has other DNA sequences that encode this CDR3 too. The chain uses TRBV3-1 (or the pseudogene TRBV3-2) and TRBJ1-1; D is ambiguous. V lost 4 bases, J lost 4 bases, and 7 bases lay in between. Germline V gives CDR1 LGHDT, CDR2 YNNKEL (reference sequence). The CDR3 extends over 12 amino acids. CDR3 region: CASSLRGTEAFF. The CDR3, as DNA: TGTGCCAGCAGCCTCCGGGGCACTGAAGCTTTCTTT.

The chain couples TRBV19 to TRBJ2-2; 7 positions agree with TRBD2. V gave up 10 bases and J gave up 3 bases; unmatched junction bases: 11. Germline V CDR1 and CDR2: LNHDA, SQIVND (reference sequence). This CDR3 is 15 amino acids long. CDR3 residues: CATPRAGEHTGELFF. In DNA form, the CDR3 reads TGTGCCACCCCCAGGGCGGGGGAGCACACCGGGGAGCTGTTTTTT.